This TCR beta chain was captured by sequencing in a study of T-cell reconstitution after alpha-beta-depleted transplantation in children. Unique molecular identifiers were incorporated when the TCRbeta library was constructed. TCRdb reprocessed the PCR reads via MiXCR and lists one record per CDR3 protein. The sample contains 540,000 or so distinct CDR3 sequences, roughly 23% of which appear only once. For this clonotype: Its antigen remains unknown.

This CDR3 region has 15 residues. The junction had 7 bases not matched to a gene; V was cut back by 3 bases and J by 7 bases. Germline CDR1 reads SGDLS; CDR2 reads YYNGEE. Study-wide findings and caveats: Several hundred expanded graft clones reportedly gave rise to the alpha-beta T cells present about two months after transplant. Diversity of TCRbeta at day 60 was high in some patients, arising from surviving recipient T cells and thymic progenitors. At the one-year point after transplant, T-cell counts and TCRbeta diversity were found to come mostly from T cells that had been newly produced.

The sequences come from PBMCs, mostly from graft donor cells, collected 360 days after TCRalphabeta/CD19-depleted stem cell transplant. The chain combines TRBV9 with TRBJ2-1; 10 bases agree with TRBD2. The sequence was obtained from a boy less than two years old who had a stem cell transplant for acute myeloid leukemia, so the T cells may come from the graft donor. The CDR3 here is CASSAGLAVGNEQFF. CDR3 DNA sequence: TGTGCCAGCAGCGCAGGACTAGCGGTGGGAAATGAGCAGTTCTTC.